The rows below give T cell receptor beta chains drawn from one sample of a study of response to subunit inactivated influenza vaccine. TCRdb re-derived calls from the RT-PCR reads in MiXCR, one entry per CDR3 protein. The sample records about 540,000 distinct CDR3 sequences, roughly 25% being singletons. The same sample was also used in a study of T cells expressing NK-cell markers.

The sequencing here drew on CD4+ T cells sorted from PBMCs, taken about 13 days after vaccination. These receptors all stem from a man aged 45-65 years who received an inactivated influenza vaccine. CDR3s include the opening cysteine and the closing phenylalanine or tryptophan. A D gene is named only where the DNA matches it firmly. The size entry is marked missing in some rows and otherwise reads once, few, many or a size class.

size	D	V	J	CDR3	DNA
.	.	TRBV9	TRBJ2-5	CASSVGRFQETQYF	TGTGCCAGCAGCGTAGGTCGGTTCCAAGAGACCCAGTACTTC
few	.	TRBV29-1	TRBJ1-4	CSVAGKEKLFF	TGCAGCGTCGCCGGGAAAGAAAAACTGTTTTTT
few	TRBD1	TRBV18	TRBJ2-5	CASSPGTGGLETQYF	TGTGCCAGCTCACCCGGGACAGGGGGCTTGGAGACCCAGTACTTC
.	.	TRBV20-1	TRBJ1-4	CSARMMEKLFF	TGCAGTGCTAGAATGATGGAAAAACTGTTTTTT
.	TRBD2	TRBV24-1	TRBJ2-1	CATSDPSGRAHNEQFF	TGTGCCACCAGTGATCCTAGCGGGAGGGCCCACAATGAGCAGTTCTTC
.	TRBD1	TRBV28	TRBJ1-5	CASSLRGDSSNQPQHF	TGTGCCAGCAGTCTCAGGGGGGACAGTAGCAATCAGCCCCAGCATTTT
few	.	TRBV20-1	TRBJ1-3	CSARVGGGNTIYF	TGCAGTGCTAGAGTCGGGGGTGGAAACACCATATATTTT
.	.	TRBV18	TRBJ1-1	CASSPVGDTEAFF	TGTGCCAGCTCACCCGTAGGCGACACTGAAGCTTTCTTT
.	.	TRBV24-1	TRBJ2-7	CATSDQPGRDSYEQYF	TGTGCCACCAGTGACCAACCGGGACGAGACTCCTACGAGCAGTACTTC
few	.	TRBV18	TRBJ2-7	CASSLIFRTEQYF	TGTGCCAGCTCACTCATATTCAGGACCGAGCAGTACTTC
many	TRBD1	TRBV15	TRBJ2-4	CATSSEKTGNAKNIQYF	TGTGCCACCAGCAGTGAAAAGACAGGGAACGCCAAAAACATTCAGTACTTC
.	.	TRBV24-1	TRBJ2-1	CATSGLSYNEQFF	TGTGCCACCAGCGGCCTCTCCTACAATGAGCAGTTCTTC
.	TRBD1	TRBV7-9	TRBJ1-1	CASSFGTGKNEAFF	TGTGCCAGCAGCTTTGGGACAGGAAAAAATGAAGCTTTCTTT
.	TRBD2	TRBV2	TRBJ2-5	CASNGLAEGEFQETQYF	TGTGCCAGCAACGGACTAGCGGAGGGGGAATTCCAAGAGACCCAGTACTTC
few	.	TRBV11-2	TRBJ2-7	CASSRDSLGEQYF	TGTGCCAGCAGCCGCGACAGCCTGGGGGAGCAGTACTTC
.	.	TRBV4-3	TRBJ2-7	CASSQVPGAAYEQYF	TGCGCCAGCAGCCAAGTTCCCGGGGCCGCCTACGAGCAGTACTTC
.	.	TRBV6-5	TRBJ1-6	CASSNDQIQPLHF	TGTGCCAGCAGTAACGACCAGATTCAGCCCCTCCACTTT
.	.	TRBV3-1	TRBJ2-5	CASSQVQGGETQYF	TGTGCCAGCAGCCAAGTCCAGGGGGGAGAGACCCAGTACTTC
.	TRBD2	TRBV7-2	TRBJ2-3	CASRKGGLATDTQYF	TGTGCCAGCAGGAAAGGGGGACTAGCGACAGATACGCAGTATTTT
.	TRBD1	TRBV20-1	TRBJ2-7	CSANGNPDRAYEQYF	TGCAGTGCAAATGGGAACCCGGACAGGGCCTACGAGCAGTACTTC
.	TRBD2	TRBV12-3/TRBV12-4	TRBJ2-3	CASSFPRTSGLADTHYF	TGTGCCAGCAGTTTTCCAAGGACTAGCGGGTTGGCAGATACGCACTATTTT
few	.	TRBV7-2	TRBJ2-1	CASSRNDRRIYNEQFF	TGTGCCAGCAGTCGCAATGACAGGCGCATCTACAATGAGCAGTTCTTC
few	TRBD1	TRBV5-8	TRBJ2-3	CASRSGQGTDTQYF	TGTGCCAGCAGGTCGGGACAGGGCACAGATACGCAGTATTTT
.	.	TRBV5-6	TRBJ2-7	CASRSGAEQYF	TGTGCCAGCAGGTCCGGGGCCGAGCAGTACTTC
few	TRBD2	TRBV2	TRBJ2-1	CASSETSGGINEQFF	TGTGCCAGCAGTGAGACTAGCGGGGGGATCAATGAGCAGTTCTTC
.	.	TRBV18	TRBJ2-6	CASSPQRRLANVLTF	TGTGCCAGCTCACCACAGAGACGTCTGGCCAACGTCCTGACTTTC
.	.	TRBV5-1	TRBJ2-5	CASSRVQDSYQETQYF	TGCGCCAGCAGCCGGGTACAGGATTCGTACCAAGAGACCCAGTACTTC
few	.	TRBV28	TRBJ2-1	CASSLGDLGNNEQFF	TGTGCCAGCAGTTTGGGGGACCTCGGGAACAATGAGCAGTTCTTC
few	.	TRBV7-9	TRBJ1-2	CASSFGPYGYTF	TGTGCCAGCAGCTTCGGACCCTATGGCTACACCTTC
few	.	TRBV11-1	TRBJ2-1	CASSSHPSLRVRGNNEQFF	TGTGCCAGCAGCTCCCACCCCTCTCTCAGGGTCAGAGGTAATAATGAGCAGTTCTTC
many	.	TRBV6-2/TRBV6-3	TRBJ2-1	CASSYSISGGGNEQFF	TGTGCCAGCAGTTACTCGATTTCGGGGGGCGGCAATGAGCAGTTCTTC
.	.	TRBV24-1	TRBJ2-1	CATSVGDFQGYNEQFF	TGTGCCACCAGTGTCGGGGACTTCCAGGGGTACAATGAGCAGTTCTTC
few	TRBD1	TRBV2	TRBJ1-4	CASRGQGGVEKLFF	TGTGCCAGCAGAGGACAGGGGGGCGTTGAAAAACTGTTTTTT
.	TRBD2	TRBV5-1	TRBJ2-1	CASTRTSGTYNEQFF	TGCGCCAGCACCCGGACTAGCGGAACCTACAATGAGCAGTTCTTC
once	.	TRBV5-1	TRBJ2-1	CASSLNGNEQFF	TGCGCCAGCAGCTTGAATGGCAATGAGCAGTTCTTC
.	.	TRBV7-8	TRBJ2-2	CASSLVASSTTGELFF	TGTGCCAGCAGCTTAGTAGCTTCCTCAACCACCGGGGAGCTGTTTTTT
.	.	TRBV5-1	TRBJ2-2	CASRPNTNTGELFF	TGCGCCAGCAGACCCAACACGAACACCGGGGAGCTGTTTTTT
.	.	TRBV3-1	TRBJ2-7	CASSQGRDRRPYF	TGTGCCAGCAGCCAAGGACGGGATAGACGTCCGTACTTC
few	TRBD1	TRBV27	TRBJ1-2	CASSLDRGLYGYTF	TGTGCCAGCAGTTTGGACAGGGGGCTATATGGCTACACCTTC
.	TRBD2	TRBV12-3/TRBV12-4	TRBJ2-2	CASSFRSSGAGELFF	TGTGCCAGCAGTTTTAGAAGTAGCGGGGCCGGGGAGCTGTTTTTT
.	.	TRBV4-2	TRBJ2-3	CASSQDYAALPQYF	TGTGCCAGCAGCCAAGACTACGCAGCACTCCCGCAGTATTTT
.	.	TRBV10-1	TRBJ2-3	CASSENPGRSDTQYF	TGCGCCAGCAGTGAGAACCCAGGGAGATCAGATACGCAGTATTTT
many	.	TRBV15	TRBJ2-1	CATSRDPGNEQFF	TGTGCCACCAGCAGAGATCCCGGCAATGAGCAGTTCTTC
.	.	TRBV20-1	TRBJ1-1	CSARVGGRDTEAFF	TGCAGTGCTAGAGTTGGGGGGCGGGATACTGAAGCTTTCTTT
.	.	TRBV4-1	TRBJ2-6	CASSPVGAGISGANVLTF	TGCGCCAGCAGCCCGGTCGGGGCAGGTATCTCTGGGGCCAACGTCCTGACTTTC
.	.	TRBV28	TRBJ2-5	CASTRRETVHTQYF	TGTGCCAGCACTCGACGCGAGACAGTCCATACCCAGTACTTC
.	.	TRBV29-1	TRBJ2-7	CSAGGRPYEQYF	TGCAGCGCCGGGGGACGCCCCTACGAGCAGTACTTC
few	.	TRBV4-3	TRBJ2-1	CASSQAQQASSYNEQFF	TGCGCCAGCAGCCAAGCCCAACAGGCCAGCTCCTACAATGAGCAGTTCTTC
few	.	TRBV6-2/TRBV6-3	TRBJ1-6	CASSYTLNSPLHF	TGTGCCAGCAGTTATACTCTGAATTCACCCCTCCACTTT
.	TRBD1	TRBV6-2/TRBV6-3	TRBJ1-1	CASLRQGRLTEAFF	TGTGCCAGCTTACGACAGGGGAGGCTCACTGAAGCTTTCTTT
few	.	TRBV12-3/TRBV12-4	TRBJ2-5	CASSSIGPAGETQYF	TGTGCCAGCAGTTCCATAGGGCCAGCCGGGGAGACCCAGTACTTC
.	TRBD1	TRBV20-1	TRBJ1-1	CSAIDRVRAGTEAFF	TGCAGTGCTATAGACAGGGTAAGGGCAGGAACTGAAGCTTTCTTT
.	.	TRBV5-1	TRBJ2-5	CASSWANLETQYF	TGCGCCAGCAGCTGGGCGAACCTGGAGACCCAGTACTTC
.	.	TRBV28	TRBJ2-3	CASSFSGLGRKDTQYF	TGTGCCAGCAGTTTCTCCGGACTGGGGCGGAAAGATACGCAGTATTTT
many	TRBD2	TRBV10-2	TRBJ2-6	CASSETSGNSGANVLTF	TGCGCCAGCAGTGAAACTAGCGGGAACTCTGGGGCCAACGTCCTGACTTTC
.	.	TRBV30	TRBJ1-6	CAWSVTALTHSPLHF	TGTGCCTGGAGTGTCACGGCGCTCACCCATTCACCCCTCCACTTT
many	.	TRBV3-1	TRBJ1-1	CASSTTANTEAFF	TGTGCCAGCAGCACTACAGCGAACACTGAAGCTTTCTTT
.	.	TRBV5-6	TRBJ2-7	CASSSLDSYEQYF	TGTGCCAGCAGCTCCTTGGACAGCTACGAGCAGTACTTC
.	.	TRBV24-1	TRBJ2-2	CATSDSAGTNTGELFF	TGTGCCACCAGTGATTCGGCGGGAACGAACACCGGGGAGCTGTTTTTT